This T cell receptor (delta chain) was sequenced in a study of γδ T cells in repeated Plasmodium falciparum infection. Study overall: Samples were taken at baseline, before some infections, and 21 days after each. Some Malian samples span acute malaria episodes; others come from no-transmission periods.

This clone came up a few times. A far larger clone is just one base off, so this is likely a read error. The sample carries other DNA sequences with the same CDR3. CDR1 is TSWWSYY and CDR2 is QGS in the germline V gene. Trimming took off 3 bases at V and 6 bases at J, with 47 bases between the two ends. This CDR3 is built from 25 residues. TCRdb fed the multiplex PCR reads into CATT to redo clone calling. Among 93,000 or so delta-chain clones listed, 0.95% to 1% were seen once. Bulk repertoires came from Vgamma9/Vdelta2+ or Vdelta2-negative gammadelta T cells flow-sorted from PBMC. The gene calls are TRDV1 and TRDJ1, with D tentatively TRDD2 or TRDD3 (7 bases each). What was sequenced was gamma-delta T cells from blood. The sequence was collected from a pool of human donors (malaria-infected and uninfected, not separated). The CDR3 nucleotides are TGTGCTCTTGGGGAGGCCCTATTCCTACGTTGGGCGCCAGGGGGATCCCGCCTACGGGGCTATAAACTCATCTTT. It specifies CALGEALFLRWAPGGSRLRGYKLIF.